One sample yielded the 15 T cell receptor beta chains listed below, sequenced in a study of blood T cell repertoires in COVID-19. Sequencing was performed with immunoSEQ multiplex PCR; in TCRdb, only in-frame clones are kept and a portion is missing. This sample carries roughly 200,000 clones, 89% of them seen once, and the ten largest clones take approximately 4.3%. The sample taken for sequencing was PBMCs or T cells enriched from blood (not recorded which). These receptors all come from a woman in her twenties or thirties with acute COVID-19.

V and J are TRBV7-9 and TRBJ2-5; D perhaps matches TRBD2 (6 bases). Germline CDR1 and CDR2: SEHNR and FQNEAQ (reference sequence). The CDR3 loop spans 15 amino acids. Trimming took 0 bases from V and 0 from J, leaving 8 bases between them. CDR3 residues: CASSLAGLHQETQYF. The CDR3 region has the DNA TGTGCCAGCAGCTTAGCGGGACTCCACCAAGAGACCCAGTACTTC. The whole variable domain, filled in from reference TRBV7-9 and TRBJ2-5, reads DTGVSQNPRHKITKRGQNVTFRCDPISEHNRLYWYRQTLGQGPEFLTYFQNEAQLEKSRLLSDRFSAERPKGSFSTLEIQRTEQGDSAMYLCASSLAGLHQETQYFGPGTRLLVL.

The chain carries TRBV19 and TRBJ1-2, with D tentatively TRBD1 (5 bases). The V gene lost 7 bases and the J gene lost 10 bases, with 16 bases spanning the gap. In germline, CDR1 is LNHDA, CDR2 SQIVND (reference sequence). This CDR3 is built from 12 residues. The DNA for the CDR3 is TGTGCCAGTACCCACACCCAGGGTGCCTACACCTTC. Encoded protein: CASTHTQGAYTF.

The chain links TRBV11-2 to TRBJ1-6; a weak D match, TRBD1 (5 bases). The CDR3 contains 15 residues. Germline V CDR1 and CDR2: SGHAT, FQNNGV. V was clipped by 3 bases and J by 5 bases, with 11 bases between them. CDR3 DNA: TGTGCCAGCAGCTTGGGCGGGGCCCATAATTCACCCCTCCACTTT. It specifies CASSLGGAHNSPLHF.

This clone was detected only once. V is TRBV3-1 (or the pseudogene TRBV3-2) and J is TRBJ1-2, with 9 positions matching TRBD1. This CDR3 is 16 amino acids long. Germline V CDR1 and CDR2: LGHDT, YNNKEL (reference sequence). V lost 4 bases and J lost 7; bases outside the gene matches: 13. In nucleotides, the CDR3 is TGTGCCAGCAGCCGAGGACTATACAGGGGGCGCCTTGGCTACACCTTC. As protein: CASSRGLYRGRLGYTF.

The chain employs TRBV10-3 and TRBJ1-6; the D is unclear. The V end was cut by 3 bases, the J end by 2 bases, with 8 bases between. The germline V gene encodes CDR1 ENHRY and CDR2 SYGVKD. CDR3 length: 15 residues. The CDR3 DNA sequence: TGTGCCATCAGTGATAGTGTACCCTATAATTCACCCCTCCACTTT. Translating it yields CAISDSVPYNSPLHF.

The rearrangement joins TRBV21-1 to TRBJ2-1; the D segment call TRBD1 is taken from the table without a DNA check. TRBV21-1 is a listed pseudogene. This CDR3 region has 16 residues. CDR3 bases: TGTGCCAGCCGCATTGGGACAGGGAGGTCGGACAATGAGCAGTTCTTC. Protein: CASRIGTGRSDNEQFF.

The CDR3 DNA is TGTGCCAGCCTGGACAGAAGCTCCTACAATGAGCAGTTCTTC. Translating it yields CASLDRSSYNEQFF. The chain recombines TRBV6-6 with TRBJ2-1, with D possibly TRBD1 on 6 matching bases. Germline V gene lookup returns CDR1 MNHNY and CDR2 SVGAGI (reference sequence). CDR3 size: 14 residues. V dropped 8 bases and J dropped 0 bases, with 11 bases sitting between them.

The chain uses TRBV6-5 and TRBJ1-1; D remains unclear. Germline V gene data show CDR1 as MNHEY and CDR2 as SVGAGI. The CDR3 extends over 14 amino acids. Trimming removed 5 bases from V and 6 bases from J, with 16 bases in between. The CDR3 reads CASSTTGRAAEAFF. CDR3 bases: TGTGCCAGCAGTACCACCGGGCGGGCAGCTGAAGCTTTCTTT.

The chain couples TRBV30 to TRBJ1-3, with D uncertain. The CDR3 loop spans 13 amino acids. The V end was cut by 8 bases, the J end by 0 bases, with 11 bases between. Germline assignment: CDR1 GTSNPN and CDR2 SVGIG (reference sequence). The CDR3 DNA sequence: TGTGCCGGCGACACAGACTCTGGAAACACCATATATTTT. It is translated as CAGDTDSGNTIYF.

The V call is TRBV30, the J call TRBJ1-3; 8 bases are a match to TRBD1. J was trimmed by 0 bases and V by 8 bases; bases with no gene match: 18. CDR1 GTSNPN and CDR2 SVGIG come from the germline V gene (reference sequence). The CDR3 length is 18 residues. CDR3 sequence (DNA): TGTGCCACCTCGATCGGGGCAGGGGGCCCGAGCTCTGGAAACACCATATATTTT. It codes for CATSIGAGGPSSGNTIYF.

The V gene is TRBV9, the J gene TRBJ2-3; the D gene is possibly TRBD2 (7 bases). Between the trimmed V and J ends, which lost 0 bases and 4 bases, there was a span of 15 bases. The germline V gene has CDR1 SGDLS and CDR2 YYNGEE. This CDR3 has 16 amino acids. In DNA, the CDR3 is TGTGCCAGCAGCGTAGTGATCGGGGGGCGTCCAGATACGCAGTATTTT. This translates into CASSVVIGGRPDTQYF.

The chain combines TRBV5-6 with TRBJ1-2; the D gene is possibly TRBD1 (5 bases). The CDR3 consists of 14 residues. Trimming removed 4 bases from V and 4 bases from J, with 14 bases in between. Per the germline V gene, CDR1 is SGHDT and CDR2 is YYEEEE. The CDR3 nucleotides read TGTGCCAGCAGCCCCTATAGTCAGGGCTATGGCTACACCTTC. Protein sequence: CASSPYSQGYGYTF.

The genes are TRBV19 and TRBJ1-1; maybe TRBD1 (6 bases). The CDR3 is 15 amino acids. The V gene's germline CDR1 is LNHDA and CDR2 SQIVND (reference sequence). The ends were cut back, 2 bases at V and 7 bases at J, with 17 bases in the middle. The CDR3 nucleotides are TGTGCCAGTAGTATAACTGCCACAGGGAAGAATGAAGCTTTCTTT. Residues: CASSITATGKNEAFF.

The J gene is TRBJ1-4, the V gene TRBV5-1, with D perhaps TRBD1 (6 bases). CDR1 and CDR2 from the germline V gene are SGHRS and YFSETQ. This CDR3 comprises 17 residues. V was pared by 3 bases and J by 1 base, with 16 bases between. The CDR3 is CASSSGQGRVTNEKLFF. The CDR3 DNA reads as TGCGCCAGCAGCTCCGGGCAGGGGAGGGTAACTAATGAAAAACTGTTTTTT.

This rearrangement joins TRBV7-2 to TRBJ2-3, with 9 bases lining up with TRBD1. CDR1 and CDR2 (germline): SGHTA, FQGNSA. The CDR3 runs 14 residues. Losses at the gene ends were 1 base for V and 5 bases for J; bases not matched to a gene: 1. The CDR3 DNA reads TGTGCCAGCAGCTTAGGACAGGGGGTAGATACGCAGTATTTT. This gives the protein CASSLGQGVDTQYF.